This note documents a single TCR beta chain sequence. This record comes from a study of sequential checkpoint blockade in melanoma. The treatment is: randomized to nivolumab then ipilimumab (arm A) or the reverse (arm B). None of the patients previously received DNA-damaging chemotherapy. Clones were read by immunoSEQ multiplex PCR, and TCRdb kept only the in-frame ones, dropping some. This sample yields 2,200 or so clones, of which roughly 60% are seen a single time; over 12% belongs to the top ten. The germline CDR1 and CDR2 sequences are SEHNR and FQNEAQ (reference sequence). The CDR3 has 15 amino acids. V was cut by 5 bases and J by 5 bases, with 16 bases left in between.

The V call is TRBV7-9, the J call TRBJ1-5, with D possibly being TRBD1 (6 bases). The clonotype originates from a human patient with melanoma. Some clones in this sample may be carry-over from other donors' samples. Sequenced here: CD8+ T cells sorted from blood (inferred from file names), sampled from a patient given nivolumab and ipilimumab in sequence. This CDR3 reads CASSPWGGPDQPQHF. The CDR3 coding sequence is TGTGCCAGCAGCCCCTGGGGGGGGCCTGATCAGCCCCAGCATTTT.